This is a list of T cell receptor beta chains from one sample in a study of cytomegalovirus exposure and HLA in healthy donors. Repertoires were generated with immunoSEQ multiplex PCR, while TCRdb's copy carries only in-frame clones and drops some. Its listing shows under 200,000 clones. The sample comprised PBMCs. Receptor source: a man aged 25 to 45 in good health and CMV-seronegative. Each CDR3 is given with its conserved first and last residue. D genes are given only for firm matches.

j_call | v_call | d_call | cdr3_nt | cdr3_aa
TRBJ2-5 | TRBV7-8 | TRBD1 | TGTGCCAGCAGCTTAGCTGGGGGGACAGGGAGGGTGGAGACCCAGTACTTC | CASSLAGGTGRVETQYF
TRBJ1-3 | TRBV15 | TRBD1 | TGTGCCACCAGCAAGGGACAGAGAGAGAACACCATATATTTT | CATSKGQRENTIYF
TRBJ1-2 | TRBV7-2 | TRBD1 | TGTGCCAGCAGCTTTGACAGGGACTATGGCTACACCTTC | CASSFDRDYGYTF
TRBJ2-7 | TRBV29-1 | . | TGCAGCGTTGCCAGAAATCCCTACGAGCAGTACTTC | CSVARNPYEQYF
TRBJ2-3 | TRBV29-1 | . | TGCAGCGGCGGGACGGGCTCCACAGATACGCAGTATTTT | CSGGTGSTDTQYF
TRBJ2-7 | TRBV6-1 | . | TGTGCCAGCAGTGAAGTGGCAGGGCAATCTTACGAGCAGTACTTC | CASSEVAGQSYEQYF
TRBJ1-3 | TRBV7-2 | . | TGTGCCAGCAGCTTCGACGGAGCCCTCTCTGGAAACACCATATATTTT | CASSFDGALSGNTIYF
TRBJ2-3 | TRBV7-7 | . | TGTGCCAGCAGCCAAGGGGTGAGCACAGATACGCAGTATTTT | CASSQGVSTDTQYF
TRBJ1-1 | TRBV27 | TRBD1 | TGTGCCAGCAGTTTATATAGGTGGGGTCAGGGGGCGGAAGCTTTCTTT | CASSLYRWGQGAEAFF
TRBJ2-7 | TRBV6-6 | TRBD1 | TGTGCCAGCAGCTCACCAACCGGGACAGTTACCTACGAGCAGTACTTC | CASSSPTGTVTYEQYF
TRBJ1-5 | TRBV19 | . | TGTGCCAGTAGTATAGAAGCTTGGGCTAGCAATCAGCCCCAGCATTTT | CASSIEAWASNQPQHF
TRBJ1-1 | TRBV19 | . | TGTGCCAGTAGTATCGCAGGGCGGAACACTGAAGCTTTCTTT | CASSIAGRNTEAFF
TRBJ2-3 | TRBV5-1 | TRBD2 | TGCGCCAGCAGCCAGCTCACGGCGGGAGGGCCAGATACGCAGTATTTT | CASSQLTAGGPDTQYF
TRBJ2-7 | TRBV11-3 | TRBD1 | TGTGCCAGCAGCTTTGGGACAGGGGGCGGCGAGCAGTACTTC | CASSFGTGGGEQYF
TRBJ2-7 | TRBV5-1 | . | TGCGCCAGCAGCTTGTCCGGTGTTTACGAGCAGTACTTC | CASSLSGVYEQYF
TRBJ1-3 | TRBV5-5 | TRBD1 | TGTGCCAGCAGAACCGGGACAGGGGTTGGAAACACCATATATTTT | CASRTGTGVGNTIYF
TRBJ2-3 | TRBV4-2 | TRBD2 | TGTGCCAGCAGCCATGACCTCGGGGGGAGCGGGAGGGATACGCAGTATTTT | CASSHDLGGSGRDTQYF
TRBJ2-2 | TRBV30 | TRBD2 | TGTGCCTGGAGTGGTCAGCGGGAGGGAACAAACACCGGGGAGCTGTTTTTT | CAWSGQREGTNTGELFF
TRBJ1-1 | TRBV5-4 | . | TGTGCCAGCAGCTTGGCACAGCCTATGAACACTGAAGCTTTCTTT | CASSLAQPMNTEAFF
TRBJ2-7 | TRBV18 | TRBD1 | TGTGCCAGCTCACCGCGGACAGGGGATCGGTACTTC | CASSPRTGDRYF
TRBJ1-1 | TRBV11-3 | TRBD1 | TGTGCCAGCAGCTCAGTCCGGGACAGTCTGAACACTGAAGCTTTCTTT | CASSSVRDSLNTEAFF
TRBJ2-4 | TRBV30 | . | TGTGCCTGGAGTAGACCTGAGACACTAGCCAAAAACATTCAGTACTTC | CAWSRPETLAKNIQYF
TRBJ2-7 | TRBV28 | . | TGTGCCAGCAGTTTGATCGTGTCGGGCGAGCAGTACTTC | CASSLIVSGEQYF
TRBJ2-3 | TRBV5-4 | . | TGTGCCAGCAGCTTTCAGGGGAGCACAGATACGCAGTATTTT | CASSFQGSTDTQYF
TRBJ2-1 | TRBV9 | TRBD2 | TGTGCCAGCAGCGTTGGACTAGCGGGAGATGAGCAGTTCTTC | CASSVGLAGDEQFF
TRBJ2-7 | TRBV2 | . | TGTGCCAGCAGTTTCCAGGGCTACGAGCAGTACTTC | CASSFQGYEQYF
TRBJ1-2 | TRBV28 | TRBD1 | TGTGCCAGCAGCCCCCCAACCGGGACAGCTTATGGCTACACCTTC | CASSPPTGTAYGYTF
TRBJ1-1 | TRBV27 | TRBD1 | TGTGCCAGCAGGGACAGGGCGCGCACTGAAGCTTTCTTT | CASRDRARTEAFF
TRBJ1-2 | TRBV5-1 | TRBD1 | TGCGCCAGCAGCGGGACAGGGGACGCTCCACTTTTAGATGGCTACACCTTC | CASSGTGDAPLLDGYTF
TRBJ1-5 | TRBV15 | . | TGTGCCACCAGGGAGGTCTTTAGCAATCAGCCCCAGCATTTT | CATREVFSNQPQHF
TRBJ2-3 | TRBV10-3 | TRBD2 | TGTGCCATCAGGGTCGGACTAGCGGGAGGGAGCACAGATACGCAGTATTTT | CAIRVGLAGGSTDTQYF
TRBJ1-5 | TRBV6-4 | . | TGTGCCAGCAGTGACTCTTACGTATATGGCTTTAGCAATCAGCCCCAGCATTTT | CASSDSYVYGFSNQPQHF
TRBJ2-3 | TRBV30 | TRBD2 | TGTGCCTCAAGGACTAGCCCCGGGACAGATACGCAGTATTTT | CASRTSPGTDTQYF
TRBJ2-7 | TRBV6-1 | TRBD1 | TGTGCCAGCAGTGCTGCGGACAGGGCCGGCGAGCAGTACTTC | CASSAADRAGEQYF
TRBJ2-3 | TRBV9 | TRBD2 | TGTGCCAGCAGCCAGGTGGCGGGAGTGGTCACAGATACGCAGTATTTT | CASSQVAGVVTDTQYF
TRBJ2-7 | TRBV7-8 | TRBD2 | TGTGCCAGCAGCTTAGTACTAGCGGGAGGAAGCTCCTACGAGCAGTACTTC | CASSLVLAGGSSYEQYF
TRBJ1-1 | TRBV4-2 | . | TGTGCCAGCAGCCAAGGCCCAAGCGGGTGGAACACTGAAGCTTTCTTT | CASSQGPSGWNTEAFF
TRBJ2-5 | TRBV2 | TRBD1 | TGTGCCAGCAGTGAAGGGCAGGGGGCCCGGACCCAGTACTTC | CASSEGQGARTQYF
TRBJ2-3 | TRBV7-9 | . | TGTGCCAGCACACGGTCGGAGGCTAGCACAGATACGCAGTATTTT | CASTRSEASTDTQYF
TRBJ2-2 | TRBV7-3 | . | TGTGCCAGCAGCTTGGCTGGAGGTTCCGGGGAGCTGTTTTTT | CASSLAGGSGELFF
TRBJ2-7 | TRBV6-6 | TRBD2 | TGTGCCAGCAGCCCCCCCATCTTAGCGGGCTCCGCCGAGCAGTACTTC | CASSPPILAGSAEQYF
TRBJ1-2 | TRBV6-5 | . | TGTGCCAGCAGACCACAGGTTTATTCTGGGTATGGCTACACCTTC | CASRPQVYSGYGYTF
TRBJ1-1 | TRBV6-5 | . | TGTGCCAGCAGTGAGAATTGGGCAGCCGAAGCTTTCTTT | CASSENWAAEAFF
TRBJ1-1 | TRBV6-6 | TRBD1 | TGTGCCAGCAGTCCCGGGACAGGTGGGAGGGCTTTCTTT | CASSPGTGGRAFF
TRBJ2-2 | TRBV19 | . | TGTGCCAGTAGAGAAGGCAGCGGGACAACAACCGGGGAGCTGTTTTTT | CASREGSGTTTGELFF
TRBJ2-1 | TRBV5-5 | TRBD2 | TGTGCCAGCAGCTTGGAAGCGGGAGCCTACAATGAGCAGTTCTTC | CASSLEAGAYNEQFF
TRBJ2-1 | TRBV18 | TRBD2 | TGTGCCAGCTCACCACCGTTAGCGGGCCTAAACAATGAGCAGTTCTTC | CASSPPLAGLNNEQFF
TRBJ2-3 | TRBV19 | TRBD2 | TGTGCCAGTATCGGTAGCGGGAGCCGAGATACGCAGTATTTT | CASIGSGSRDTQYF
TRBJ2-4 | TRBV6-1 | . | TGTGCCAGCACAGAGGTGTGGCCCAAAAACATTCAGTACTTC | CASTEVWPKNIQYF
TRBJ2-5 | TRBV2 | TRBD2 | TGTGCCAGCAGCGGCGGGAGTCTCTACGAGACCCAGTACTTC | CASSGGSLYETQYF
TRBJ2-1 | TRBV9 | . | TGTGCCAGCAGCGTAGACAGTAATGAGCAGTTCTTC | CASSVDSNEQFF
TRBJ2-6 | TRBV9 | . | TGTGCCAGCAGCCAGGCTGTGGCCAACGTCCTGACTTTC | CASSQAVANVLTF
TRBJ2-2 | TRBV18 | . | TGTGCCAGCTCAACCGGACTCACGCCCACCGGGGAGCTGTTTTTT | CASSTGLTPTGELFF
TRBJ2-4 | TRBV4-3 | TRBD1 | TGCGCCAGCAGCAAAAAGGGGGCGGCCAAAAACATTCAGTACTTC | CASSKKGAAKNIQYF
TRBJ1-5 | TRBV30 | . | TGTGCCTGGAGTGTACTAGGACAGTTCGGTCAGCCCCAGCATTTT | CAWSVLGQFGQPQHF
TRBJ1-2 | TRBV5-5 | TRBD1 | TGTGCCAGCAGCATAAACCGGGACAGGGTCTACTACACCTTC | CASSINRDRVYYTF
TRBJ2-3 | TRBV10-1 | . | TGCGCCAGCGGTCCGGGACACACAAGCACAGATACGCAGTATTTT | CASGPGHTSTDTQYF
TRBJ2-7 | TRBV29-1 | TRBD1 | TGCAGCGTTGTGTTCTCTGACAGGGGAACGTACGAGCAGTACTTC | CSVVFSDRGTYEQYF
TRBJ2-7 | TRBV27 | . | TGTGCCAGCAGTCCCCGGGACAGACTAGCCTACGAGCAGTACTTC | CASSPRDRLAYEQYF